The clone carrying this TCR beta chain was counted only a few times. What it binds is not known. The source of the sample is a study of T cells in Graves' hyperthyroidism and ophthalmopathy. Points from the study as a whole: Separation of ophthalmopathy from stable hyperthyroidism was achieved by a 13 V-J model. Blood also held most thyroid clonotypes expanded beyond 0.001.

Germline V gene sequence: CDR1 SGHVS, CDR2 FNYEAQ. V lost 0 bases to trimming and J lost 0 bases; unmatched junction nucleotides: 8. There are 18 residues in the CDR3. Ophthalmopathy patients had Clinical Activity Score at least 3, NOSPECS grade at least 4, duration under 3 months. Clinicians diagnosed patients from clinical symptoms, serum thyroxine and TRAb, thyroid ultrasound and orbital computed tomography. Amplification of TCR beta CDR3 regions used RNA as the template. The HTBI primer set drove a first-round RT-PCR of the TCR CDR3. TCRdb reprocessed the multiplex PCR reads via MiXCR and lists one record per CDR3 protein. The sample records 600,000 or so distinct CDR3 sequences, around 13% being singletons.

The J gene is TRBJ2-3, the V gene TRBV7-6; TRBD2 agrees at 8 bases. The sample comprised blood. This TCR was recovered from a woman aged 45-65 years with Graves' ophthalmopathy. CDR3 sequence reads: CASSLASGTRSSTDTQYF. The DNA of the CDR3 is TGTGCCAGCAGCTTAGCGTCCGGGACTAGATCAAGCACAGATACGCAGTATTTT.